These T cell receptor beta chains were read from a single sample in a study of Ad26.COV2.S vaccination and SARS-CoV-2 variants. Only in-frame clones appear in the TCRdb table, and some are missing; sequencing was by immunoSEQ multiplex PCR. Of about 260,000 clones in the sample, 70% to 90% were seen once. The material was peripheral blood, obtained in a trial of Ad26.COV2.S vaccine versus placebo. The receptors originated from a person between 18 and 59 years old who received the Ad26.COV2.S COVID-19 vaccine or a placebo. Each CDR3 is given with its conserved first and last residue. Fields, in order: V gene, J gene, D gene, clone size, CDR3 DNA, CDR3 protein. D genes are given only for firm matches. Rows give clone size only sometimes, using once, few, many, or a class for an expanded clone.

V gene: TRBV7-9; J gene: TRBJ2-7; D gene: -; clone size: -; CDR3 DNA: TGTGCCAGCAGCTTACCAGGAGGACACCCCTACGAGCAGTACTTC; CDR3 protein: CASSLPGGHPYEQYF
V gene: TRBV6-5; J gene: TRBJ1-4; D gene: -; clone size: -; CDR3 DNA: TGTGCCAGCAGTTCCGGGGGAGATACACGAAAACTGTTTTTT; CDR3 protein: CASSSGGDTRKLFF
V gene: TRBV5-4; J gene: TRBJ2-3; D gene: -; clone size: -; CDR3 DNA: TGTGCCAGCAGCTTGCGACTCACTAGCACAGATACGCAGTATTTT; CDR3 protein: CASSLRLTSTDTQYF
V gene: TRBV30; J gene: TRBJ1-4; D gene: TRBD1; clone size: -; CDR3 DNA: TGTGCCTGGAGAGGAAGGAGGGGGCAATCTAATGAAAAACTGTTTTTT; CDR3 protein: CAWRGRRGQSNEKLFF
V gene: TRBV2; J gene: TRBJ2-1; D gene: TRBD1; clone size: -; CDR3 DNA: TGTGCCAGCAGTGTACAGGGGGCAGAGGAGCAGTTCTTC; CDR3 protein: CASSVQGAEEQFF
V gene: TRBV2; J gene: TRBJ1-1; D gene: -; clone size: -; CDR3 DNA: TGTGCCAGCAGTGAAAATTGGAGGGAGAAGAACACTGAAGCTTTCTTT; CDR3 protein: CASSENWREKNTEAFF
V gene: TRBV5-6; J gene: TRBJ1-2; D gene: -; clone size: -; CDR3 DNA: TGTGCCAGCAGCTTGGCGCAGTACTATGGCTACACCTTC; CDR3 protein: CASSLAQYYGYTF
V gene: TRBV2; J gene: TRBJ1-4; D gene: -; clone size: -; CDR3 DNA: TGTGCCAGCAGTGAAAGGACAAAGACAACTAATGAAAAACTGTTTTTT; CDR3 protein: CASSERTKTTNEKLFF
V gene: TRBV7-9; J gene: TRBJ1-2; D gene: -; clone size: once; CDR3 DNA: TGTGCCAGCAGCTTATCCCCCTCGGGGTCAAGCTATGGCTACACCTTC; CDR3 protein: CASSLSPSGSSYGYTF
V gene: TRBV19; J gene: TRBJ2-4; D gene: -; clone size: -; CDR3 DNA: TGTGCCAGTGGAACCCAGGGGTCCAAAAACATTCAGTACTTC; CDR3 protein: CASGTQGSKNIQYF
V gene: TRBV7-9; J gene: TRBJ1-6; D gene: TRBD1; clone size: once; CDR3 DNA: TGTGCCAGCAGCCCAGGGACAGGGGGTCTGCATTCACCCCTCCACTTT; CDR3 protein: CASSPGTGGLHSPLHF
V gene: TRBV6-2/TRBV6-3; J gene: TRBJ1-1; D gene: -; clone size: many; CDR3 DNA: TGTGCCAGCAGTTACTCGGAGAACACTGAAGCTTTCTTT; CDR3 protein: CASSYSENTEAFF
V gene: TRBV7-6; J gene: TRBJ1-4; D gene: TRBD1; clone size: -; CDR3 DNA: TGTGCCAGCAGCTTAGCCGGGACAGGGGATGCGGAAAAACTGTTTTTT; CDR3 protein: CASSLAGTGDAEKLFF
V gene: TRBV18; J gene: TRBJ1-2; D gene: TRBD1; clone size: -; CDR3 DNA: TGTGCCAGCTCACCTTTCCTATCGGACAGGGCTTCCTTAGGCTACACCTTC; CDR3 protein: CASSPFLSDRASLGYTF
V gene: TRBV2; J gene: TRBJ2-5; D gene: TRBD2; clone size: once; CDR3 DNA: TGTGCCAGCAGTGTGGAGCGGGAGGGAGAGACCCAGTACTTC; CDR3 protein: CASSVEREGETQYF
V gene: TRBV19; J gene: TRBJ2-7; D gene: TRBD1; clone size: -; CDR3 DNA: TGTGCCAGTAGCCGGACAGGGCGAAGCGAGCAGTACTTC; CDR3 protein: CASSRTGRSEQYF
V gene: TRBV19; J gene: TRBJ2-2; D gene: -; clone size: once; CDR3 DNA: TGTGCCAGTAGTCCAGGGGTTAAAACCGGGGAGCTGTTTTTT; CDR3 protein: CASSPGVKTGELFF
V gene: TRBV7-2; J gene: TRBJ2-4; D gene: -; clone size: -; CDR3 DNA: TGTGCCAGCAGCCAGATGGGGAGACTAGCCAAAAACATTCAGTACTTC; CDR3 protein: CASSQMGRLAKNIQYF
V gene: TRBV9; J gene: TRBJ1-1; D gene: -; clone size: -; CDR3 DNA: TGTGCCAGCAGCGTAGTTGGCATGAACACTGAAGCTTTCTTT; CDR3 protein: CASSVVGMNTEAFF
V gene: TRBV19; J gene: TRBJ2-5; D gene: -; clone size: -; CDR3 DNA: TGTGCCAGTAGTCCTACATGGGGGCCCGGGACCCAGTACTTC; CDR3 protein: CASSPTWGPGTQYF
V gene: TRBV7-9; J gene: TRBJ1-1; D gene: TRBD1; clone size: -; CDR3 DNA: TGTGCCAGCAGCTTATTCGGACAGGGGAACACTGAAGCTTTCTTT; CDR3 protein: CASSLFGQGNTEAFF
V gene: TRBV14; J gene: TRBJ2-1; D gene: TRBD2; clone size: -; CDR3 DNA: TGTGCCAGCAGCGACAGAATCCTAGCGGGCTCTTACAATGAGCAGTTCTTC; CDR3 protein: CASSDRILAGSYNEQFF
V gene: TRBV3-1/TRBV3-2; J gene: TRBJ1-3; D gene: TRBD1; clone size: -; CDR3 DNA: TGTGCCAGCAGCCTAGGACAGGGTCACTCTGGAAACACCATATATTTT; CDR3 protein: CASSLGQGHSGNTIYF
V gene: TRBV7-9; J gene: TRBJ1-1; D gene: -; clone size: many; CDR3 DNA: TGTGCCAGCAGTAATTCGAACACTGAAGCTTTCTTT; CDR3 protein: CASSNSNTEAFF
V gene: TRBV13; J gene: TRBJ2-2; D gene: -; clone size: -; CDR3 DNA: TGTGCCAGCAGACTAGGGGGTCCCGGGGAGCTGTTTTTT; CDR3 protein: CASRLGGPGELFF
V gene: TRBV5-4; J gene: TRBJ2-1; D gene: TRBD2; clone size: -; CDR3 DNA: TGTGCCAGCAGCTTGGCGGGGACTAGCGGGGTTTACAATGAGCAGTTCTTC; CDR3 protein: CASSLAGTSGVYNEQFF
V gene: TRBV24-1; J gene: TRBJ2-1; D gene: -; clone size: -; CDR3 DNA: TGTGCCACCACCGACACTTACAATGAGCAGTTCTTC; CDR3 protein: CATTDTYNEQFF